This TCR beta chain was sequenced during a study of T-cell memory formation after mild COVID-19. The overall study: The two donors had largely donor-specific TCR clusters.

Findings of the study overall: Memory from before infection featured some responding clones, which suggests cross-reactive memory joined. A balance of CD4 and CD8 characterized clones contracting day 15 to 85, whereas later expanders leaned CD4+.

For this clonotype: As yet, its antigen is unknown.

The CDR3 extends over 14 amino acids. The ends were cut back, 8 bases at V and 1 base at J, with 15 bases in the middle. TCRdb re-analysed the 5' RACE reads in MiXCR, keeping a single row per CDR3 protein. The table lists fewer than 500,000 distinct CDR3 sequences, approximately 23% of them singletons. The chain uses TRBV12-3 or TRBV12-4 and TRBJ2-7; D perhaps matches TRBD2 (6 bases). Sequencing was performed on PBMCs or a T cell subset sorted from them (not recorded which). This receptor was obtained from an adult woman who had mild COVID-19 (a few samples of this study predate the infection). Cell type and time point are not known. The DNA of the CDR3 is TGTGCCAGCGCCTACCGGGCGGGGTCCTACGAGCAGTACTTC. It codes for CASAYRAGSYEQYF.